One and the same sample provided the 8 T cell receptor beta chains below, sequenced in a study of cytomegalovirus exposure and HLA in healthy donors. Amplification used 60 Vbeta primers and 13 Jbeta primers. Sequenced by immunoSEQ multiplex PCR; TCRdb stores in-frame clones only, minus some. The table has some 120,000 clones, less than 85% seen once; the top ten hold 1%. The material sequenced was PBMCs. The source of these receptors is a man aged 40-50 years in good health and CMV-seronegative.

The chain recombines TRBV27 with TRBJ2-3; 14 nucleotides match TRBD2. The CDR3 contains 18 residues. Germline assignment: CDR1 MNHEY and CDR2 SMNVEV (reference sequence). V shed 4 bases and J 1 base; nucleotides not matched to a gene: 7. CDR3 in DNA: TGTGCCAGCAGTTCCCCCGGGACTAGCGGGAGAGGCACAGATACGCAGTATTTT. It yields the protein CASSSPGTSGRGTDTQYF.

This chain links TRBV9 with TRBJ2-5; 9 bases match TRBD1. Germline V gene lookup returns CDR1 SGDLS and CDR2 YYNGEE. J gave up 2 bases and V 0 bases, and 2 bases lay outside the gene matches. CDR3 length equals 15 residues. The CDR3 bases are TGTGCCAGCAGCGTAGGGGACAGGGCACAAGAGACCCAGTACTTC. Its protein product is CASSVGDRAQETQYF.

The chain couples TRBV7-9 to TRBJ2-2, with TRBD2 identical over 7 bases. CDR3 length: 16 amino acids. V shed 5 bases and J 5 bases; nucleotides not matched to a gene: 11. CDR1 SEHNR and CDR2 FQNEAQ come from the germline V gene (reference sequence). The CDR3 DNA reads TGTGCCAGCAGCCCAGAATGGCGGGAGCTAACCGGGGAGCTGTTTTTT. Protein product: CASSPEWRELTGELFF.

V usage is TRBV28 and J usage is TRBJ1-2; a possible D gene is TRBD1 (6 bases). This CDR3 has 12 amino acids. V was pared by 8 bases and J by 5 bases, with 12 bases between. Germline CDR1 MDHEN, CDR2 SYDVKM. The CDR3 sequence is CASGQTLYGYTF. DNA of the CDR3: TGTGCCAGCGGACAGACTCTGTATGGCTACACCTTC.

The V gene is TRBV6-6, the J gene TRBJ1-2, with TRBD1 matching 7 bases. The length of the CDR3 is 13 residues. With 6 bases clipped from V and 7 bases from J, the junction kept 8 bases outside the gene matches. Per the germline V gene, CDR1 is MNHNY and CDR2 is SVGAGI (reference sequence). The CDR3: CASSGQASSGYTF. The CDR3 DNA follows: TGTGCCAGCAGCGGACAGGCTAGTTCTGGCTACACCTTC.

The rearrangement uses TRBV10-2 and TRBJ1-5; D possibly corresponds to TRBD1 (5 bases). Germline lookup yields CDR1 WSHSY and CDR2 SAAADI. This CDR3 is built from 14 residues. V lost 2 bases and J 5 bases, leaving 10 bases between the germline ends. For the CDR3, the DNA is TGCGCCAGCAGTGAGACAGGTGGGGATCAGCCCCAGCATTTT. Translation gives CASSETGGDQPQHF.

The V and J genes are TRBV7-9 and TRBJ2-7, with 8 positions matching TRBD1. V was clipped by 4 bases and J by 4 bases; unmatched bases: 9. The CDR3 is 15 residues long. Germline V gene sequence: CDR1 SEHNR, CDR2 FQNEAQ (reference sequence). The DNA for the CDR3 is TGTGCCAGCAGCTCCCCGGACAGGGTAGTTTACGAGCAGTACTTC. This gives the protein CASSSPDRVVYEQYF.

This clone has a single count. J is TRBJ1-2 and V is TRBV6-5; D is uncertain. Between the trimmed V and J ends, which lost 9 bases and 6 bases, there was a span of 11 bases. The germline CDR1 and CDR2 sequences are MNHEY and SVGAGI. The CDR3 is 11 residues long. The DNA of the CDR3 is TGTGCCAGTAGATCGCCCGATGGCTACACCTTC. Residues: CASRSPDGYTF.